The clone carrying this TCR beta chain appeared a few times. Its antigen is as yet unknown. A constant-region primer served to make TCR beta cDNA from about 490 ng total RNA. Nested multiplex PCR, run for three rounds with slightly modified ARM-PCR, yielded TCR beta libraries. In the first two PCR rounds, TRBV1-TRBV30 forward primers were paired with a C-beta reverse primer, and each round lasted roughly 9 cycles. Using its own MiXCR run on the multiplex PCR reads, TCRdb lists one record per CDR3 protein. The table has a few hundred thousand distinct CDR3 sequences, about three fifths seen once; the top ten hold over 15%. The study extracted blood RNA from unsorted whole blood and also extracted germline DNA. This entry belongs to a study of tumor-infiltrating lymphocytes in primary liver carcinoma. Study at large: Subjects presented with primary liver carcinoma managed by surgical resection. Participating patients were men and women between 30 and 69 years old. The neoplasms were of stage T1-T3 N0M0, with dimensions of about 4.2 to 10 cm across.

The germline V gene has CDR1 LGHNT and CDR2 FRNRAP. V trimming: 0 bases; J trimming: 6 bases; junction bases outside the gene matches: 2. This CDR3 has 15 residues. Study-wide points: In the absence of sorting, bulk samples left CD4+ and CD8+ repertoires uncompared.

This receptor was taken from a woman under 40 with primary liver carcinoma and hepatitis B virus infection. The specimen was peripheral blood. V and J are TRBV12-5 and TRBJ2-1, with TRBD2 matching 10 bases. CDR3 in amino acids: CASGLVLAGVNEQFF. CDR3 sequence (DNA): TGTGCTAGTGGTTTGGTGCTAGCGGGAGTCAATGAGCAGTTCTTC.